The sample holds a few counts of the clone carrying this T cell receptor (beta chain). Every molecule of TCR cDNA had its own unique molecular identifier. TCRdb redid the calling of the 5' RACE reads with MiXCR, one entry per CDR3 protein. This table has about 85,000 distinct CDR3 sequences, about a fifth appearing once. This sample stems from a study of spatial heterogeneity in lung cancer. The time point: sample taken at primary tumor resection. Whole RNA was taken from tumor, nontumor lung or frozen PBMC; it was then sequenced unsorted. Trimming pared 0 bases from V and 2 bases from J, leaving 8 bases between. CDR1 is SGHDT and CDR2 is YYEEEE in the germline V gene. The CDR3 has 14 amino acids.

V is TRBV5-6 and J is TRBJ2-5; D gene unclear. The starting material was PBMCs, obtained at surgery. The receptor was isolated from a male donor with early-stage non-small cell lung cancer. The CDR3 loop is CASSLAVGQETQYF. DNA of the CDR3: TGTGCCAGCAGCTTGGCGGTCGGGCAAGAGACCCAGTACTTC.